This record concerns one T cell receptor (beta chain) sequence. These data belong to a study of blood T cell repertoires in COVID-19. The protocol was immunoSEQ multiplex PCR, while the TCRdb copy is restricted to in-frame clones and leaves out a portion. Of some 200,000 clones listed, 75% to 95% are singletons. V was cut by 6 bases and J by 0 bases, with 5 bases left in between. CDR3 length: 13 amino acids. The germline gives CDR1 MNHEY, CDR2 SVGAGI. This receptor was taken from a man between 50 and 59 years old with acute or convalescent COVID-19. Sequencing was performed on peripheral blood. V usage is TRBV6-5 and J usage is TRBJ2-2; D remains unclear. CDR3 residues: CASSPTNTGELFF. The CDR3 region has the DNA TGTGCCAGCAGCCCCACGAACACCGGGGAGCTGTTTTTT.